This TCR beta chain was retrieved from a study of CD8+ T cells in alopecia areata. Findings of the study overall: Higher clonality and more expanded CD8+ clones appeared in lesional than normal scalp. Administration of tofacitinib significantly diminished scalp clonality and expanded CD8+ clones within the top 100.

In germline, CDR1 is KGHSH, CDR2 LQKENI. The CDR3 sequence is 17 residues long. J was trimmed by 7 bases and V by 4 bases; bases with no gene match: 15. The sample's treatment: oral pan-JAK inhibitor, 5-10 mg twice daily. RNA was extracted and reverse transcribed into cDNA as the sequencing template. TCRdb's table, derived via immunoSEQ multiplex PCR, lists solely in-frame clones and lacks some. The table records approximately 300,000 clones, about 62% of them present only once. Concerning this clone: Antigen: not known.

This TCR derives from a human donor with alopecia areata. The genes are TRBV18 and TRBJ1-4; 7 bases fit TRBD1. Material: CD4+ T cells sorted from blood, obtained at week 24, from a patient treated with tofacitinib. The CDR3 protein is CASSLYSPGQPPEKLFF. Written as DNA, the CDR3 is TGTGCCAGCTCACTCTACAGCCCGGGACAGCCACCTGAAAAACTGTTTTTT.